These 14 T cell receptor beta chains share one sample of origin, sequenced in a study of blood T cell repertoires in COVID-19 (TCRdb year 2020). Libraries were made using the immunoSEQ multiplex PCR assay. TCRdb retrieved this table from immuneACCESS and kept in-frame rearrangements only. Not all clones are present; in checked studies, unresolved V genes account for under half, and no reason is known for the remainder. Counted in this sample were roughly 100,000 clones; nearly 90% of them appeared once. The biggest ten clones account for over 2% of the sample. The sequenced sample consisted of peripheral blood. Source of these receptors: a man in his forties or fifties with active COVID-19.

This clone was recorded once. The chain employs TRBV6-5 and TRBJ1-3; D gene uncertain. Trimming removed 6 bases from V and 0 bases from J, with 9 bases in between. This CDR3 is built from 14 residues. Looked up from germline, CDR1 is MNHEY and CDR2 is SVGAGI. The CDR3: CASRGTSSGNTIYF. In nucleotides, the CDR3 is TGTGCCAGCAGGGGCACTTCCTCTGGAAACACCATATATTTT.

This clone was seen a single time. CDR3 nucleotides: TGTGCCAGCAGCCAAGATAGCGGGGGGGCCTACGAGCAGTACTTC. This codes for CASSQDSGGAYEQYF. The chain links TRBV4-2 to TRBJ2-7, with 11 bases matching TRBD2. The germline CDR1 and CDR2 sequences are LGHNA and YNFKEQ. CDR3 length equals 15 residues. After removal of 0 bases from V and 2 bases from J, the junction contained 0 bases not matched to a gene.

The CDR3 here is CASSKGQGLNEQYF. CDR3 sequence (DNA): TGTGCCAGCAGCAAGGGGCAGGGGCTAAACGAGCAGTACTTC. V usage is TRBV7-9 and J usage is TRBJ2-7; a weak D match, TRBD1 (6 bases). V was pared by 5 bases and J by 5 bases, with 16 bases between. Germline V gene data show CDR1 as SEHNR and CDR2 as FQNEAQ (reference sequence). This CDR3 contains 14 residues.

The rearrangement uses TRBV3-1 (or the pseudogene TRBV3-2) and TRBJ2-3; TRBD2 agrees at 7 bases. The V gene's germline CDR1 is LGHDT and CDR2 YNNKEL (reference sequence). The junction had 7 bases not matched to a gene; V was cut back by 7 bases and J by 3 bases. This CDR3 has 14 residues. Here the CDR3 reads CASTPREVTDTQYF. Here the CDR3 DNA reads TGTGCCAGCACCCCTCGGGAGGTGACAGATACGCAGTATTTT.

This clone has more than one count but fewer than ten. The V and J genes are TRBV6-5 and TRBJ1-5; D gene ambiguous. The V gene lost 6 bases and the J gene lost 3 bases, with 9 bases spanning the gap. This CDR3 is 13 amino acids long. The V gene's germline CDR1 is MNHEY and CDR2 SVGAGI. CDR3 protein: CASSNRPNQPQHF. The CDR3 DNA is TGTGCCAGCAGCAACAGACCCAATCAGCCCCAGCATTTT.

This clone has more than one count but fewer than ten. This sequence joins TRBV5-5 and TRBJ2-1; no definite D call. The CDR3 sequence is 17 residues long. Germline lookup yields CDR1 SGHKS and CDR2 YYEKEE (reference sequence). Trimming stripped 4 bases from V and 0 bases from J, with 17 bases between. The CDR3 bases are TGTGCCAGCAGCATTGAGGAGTTGGAATCCTCCTACAATGAGCAGTTCTTC. It encodes CASSIEELESSYNEQFF.

This clone came up once. This chain connects TRBV3-1 (or the pseudogene TRBV3-2) to TRBJ1-1; unclear D gene. This CDR3 spans 14 amino acids. The V end was cut by 4 bases, the J end by 1 base, with 10 bases between. Germline loops: CDR1 LGHDT, CDR2 YNNKEL (reference sequence). The CDR3 bases are TGTGCCAGCAGCCCCTCGGCAGGGAACACTGAAGCTTTCTTT. As protein: CASSPSAGNTEAFF.

The chain carries TRBV19 and TRBJ2-7; D not certain. Germline lookup yields CDR1 LNHDA and CDR2 SQIVND (reference sequence). This CDR3 comprises 11 residues. Trimming stripped 10 bases from V and 3 bases from J, with 10 bases between. This CDR3 is CATKKRYEQYF. In nucleotides, the CDR3 is TGTGCCACCAAGAAGCGCTACGAGCAGTACTTC.

The rearrangement links TRBV19 to TRBJ2-3, with 9 bases fitting TRBD1. The CDR3 runs to 16 residues. From germline, CDR1 is LNHDA and CDR2 SQIVND (reference sequence). V lost 3 bases, J lost 5 bases, and 9 bases stayed unmatched. For the CDR3, the DNA is TGTGCCAGTAGTATGGGCCGAAGACAGGGGGTAGATACGCAGTATTTT. The encoded protein is CASSMGRRQGVDTQYF. Based on the CDR3 plus reference TRBV19 and TRBJ2-3, the full variable domain is DGGITQSPKYLFRKEGQNVTLSCEQNLNHDAMYWYRQDPGQGLRLIYYSQIVNDFQKGDIAEGYSVSREKKESFPLTVTSAQKNPTAFYLCASSMGRRQGVDTQYFGPGTRLTVL.

This chain links TRBV18 with TRBJ1-1; D not resolved. Germline V CDR1 and CDR2: KGHSH, LQKENI. V lost 3 bases and J 6 bases, leaving 11 bases between the germline ends. The CDR3 contains 13 residues. The CDR3 reads CASSPSGLAEAFF. The CDR3 DNA is TGTGCCAGCTCACCTTCGGGTCTGGCTGAAGCTTTCTTT.

V gene TRBV27 combines with J gene TRBJ2-4; TRBD1 aligns across 7 bases. Germline V CDR1 and CDR2: MNHEY, SMNVEV (reference sequence). The CDR3 loop spans 16 amino acids. The ends lost 4 bases at V and 4 bases at J; junction bases unmatched: 10. The chain's CDR3 is CASSSRQGGVKNIQYF. The CDR3 DNA follows: TGTGCCAGCAGTTCCCGACAGGGTGGAGTTAAAAACATTCAGTACTTC.

This sequence joins TRBV6-5 and TRBJ2-1; 11 bases agree with TRBD2. V lost 7 bases, J lost 6 bases, and 8 bases stayed unmatched. This CDR3 is built from 15 residues. Germline V gene sequence: CDR1 MNHEY, CDR2 SVGAGI. CDR3 DNA: TGTGCCAGCACCCCGACTAGCGGGGTGCGCAATGAGCAGTTCTTC. This sequence encodes CASTPTSGVRNEQFF.

The chain is built from TRBV5-6 and TRBJ2-5; 7 nucleotides match TRBD1. Trimming took 4 bases from V and 4 from J; bases not matched to a gene: 4. The CDR3 is made up of 13 amino acids. Germline lookup yields CDR1 SGHDT and CDR2 YYEEEE. The CDR3 bases are TGTGCCAGCAGCACGACAGGGAGAGAGACCCAGTACTTC. Translated: CASSTTGRETQYF.

J is TRBJ2-7 and V is TRBV6-6, with 8 bases aligning to TRBD1. Germline loops: CDR1 MNHNY, CDR2 SVGAGI (reference sequence). There are 13 residues in the CDR3. The V and J ends lost 5 bases and 3 bases, in that order; junction bases with no gene match: 3. The CDR3 DNA reads TGTGCCAGCAGTCGCGGACAGGGCTACGAGCAGTACTTC. This encodes CASSRGQGYEQYF.